The 10 T cell receptor beta chains listed next were all sequenced from one sample in a study of neurological immune-mediated disorders. Via MiXCR, TCRdb re-called the 5' RACE reads, giving one row per CDR3 protein. Of about 55,000 distinct CDR3 sequences in the sample, 4% were seen once. What was sequenced was CD4+ T cells from blood. Receptors originate from a woman aged 40 to 50 with multiple sclerosis.

This clonotype was found many times. This rearrangement joins TRBV5-6 to TRBJ1-2, with D possibly matching TRBD1 (5 bases). The CDR3 runs 12 residues. Per germline, CDR1 SGHDT and CDR2 YYEEEE. V dropped 4 bases and J dropped 6 bases, with 10 bases sitting between them. The chain's CDR3 is CASSLGPHGYTF. CDR3 coding DNA: TGTGCCAGCAGCCTGGGACCCCATGGCTACACCTTC.

This clonotype was picked up many times. The chain combines TRBV6-5 with TRBJ2-1; D is perhaps TRBD1 (5 bases). From germline, CDR1 is MNHEY and CDR2 SVGAGI. The length of the CDR3 is 13 residues. Trimming left V 5 bases short and J 7 bases short, with 12 bases between. As DNA, the CDR3 is TGTGCCAGCAGTATTCAGGGTGGTAATGAGCAGTTCTTC. Translating it yields CASSIQGGNEQFF.

The chain carries TRBV19 and TRBJ1-6; TRBD1 matches 8 bases. The CDR3 contains 16 residues. The junction had 11 bases not matched to a gene; V was cut back by 6 bases and J by 7 bases. Germline CDR1 reads LNHDA; CDR2 reads SQIVND (reference sequence). CDR3: CASSPLGQGGNSPLHF. Here the CDR3 DNA reads TGTGCCAGTAGCCCCTTAGGACAGGGAGGAAATTCACCCCTCCACTTT.

This clonotype has ten or more counts. The chain is built from TRBV3-1 and TRBJ2-7; D perhaps matches TRBD2 (5 bases). The CDR3 is made up of 12 amino acids. Germline V gives CDR1 LGHDT, CDR2 YNNKEL (reference sequence). The V end lost 4 bases, the J end lost 10 bases, and 14 bases lay between the germline ends. CDR3 sequence (DNA): TGTGCCAGCAGCCCCGGGATGGCTGTCCAGTACTTC. Translation: CASSPGMAVQYF.

This clonotype showed up many times. V and J are TRBV20-1 and TRBJ2-1; 10 positions agree with TRBD2. Germline CDR1 DFQATT, CDR2 SNEGSKA (reference sequence). The junction had 11 bases not matched to a gene; V was cut back by 0 bases and J by 6 bases. The CDR3 consists of 17 residues. The chain's CDR3 is CSARDTWTSGGSNEQFF. The CDR3 region has the DNA TGCAGTGCTAGAGATACGTGGACTAGCGGAGGAAGCAATGAGCAGTTCTTC.

This clonotype came up many times. The gene calls are TRBV7-3 and TRBJ2-3, with 7 bases identical to TRBD2. After removal of 5 bases from V and 3 bases from J, the junction contained 5 bases not matched to a gene. The CDR3 sequence is 14 residues long. CDR1 and CDR2 from the germline V gene are SGHTA and FQGTGA. The CDR3 here is CASSHAAGTDTQYF. CDR3 coding DNA: TGTGCCAGCAGCCACGCAGCGGGGACAGATACGCAGTATTTT.

This clonotype was counted ten times or more. The chain combines TRBV5-1 with TRBJ1-3, with 9 bases lining up with TRBD1. After removal of 0 bases from V and 4 bases from J, the junction contained 5 bases not matched to a gene. The germline V gene has CDR1 SGHRS and CDR2 YFSETQ. The CDR3 extends over 16 amino acids. The CDR3 DNA sequence: TGCGCCAGCAGCTTGGCCGGGACAGGGCTCGGAAACACCATATATTTT. It specifies CASSLAGTGLGNTIYF.

This clonotype was observed at least ten times. J is TRBJ2-1 and V is TRBV28; 9 bases agree with TRBD1. CDR3 length: 20 amino acids. The V gene's germline CDR1 is MDHEN and CDR2 SYDVKM. With 6 bases clipped from V and 0 bases from J, the junction kept 18 bases outside the gene matches. The CDR3 DNA reads TGTGCCAGCAGACTCAGACCGGGACAGGGACCTAGATACTCCTACAATGAGCAGTTCTTC. Encoded protein: CASRLRPGQGPRYSYNEQFF.

This chain joins TRBV12-3 or TRBV12-4 and TRBJ2-7; D is possibly TRBD2 (6 bases). V lost 4 bases to trimming and J lost 0 bases, with 10 bases between them. This CDR3 spans 14 amino acids. In DNA form, the CDR3 reads TGTGCCAGCAGTTCCTCGACTAGCTCCTACGAGCAGTACTTC. Its protein product is CASSSSTSSYEQYF.

The sample holds many counts of this clonotype. The rearrangement links TRBV6-6 to TRBJ1-1, with 11 bases that match TRBD1. The CDR3 consists of 15 residues. After removal of 5 bases from V and 6 bases from J, the junction contained 8 bases not matched to a gene. Germline lookup yields CDR1 MNHNY and CDR2 SVGAGI (reference sequence). This chain's CDR3 is CASSRERGQGAEAFF. The CDR3 nucleotides read TGTGCCAGCAGTCGGGAGAGGGGACAGGGGGCTGAAGCTTTCTTT.